The sequence of this T cell receptor beta chain was determined in a study of T cells in Graves' hyperthyroidism and ophthalmopathy. The CDR3 regions of TCR beta were amplified from RNA transcripts. HTBI primers were the set used in a first-round RT-PCR of the TCR CDR3. TCRdb redid the calling of the multiplex PCR reads with MiXCR, one entry per CDR3 protein. The data contain hundreds of thousands of distinct CDR3 sequences, approximately 15% of them singletons. In this sample, this clonotype turned up a few times. What it recognizes is unknown. This CDR3 region has 13 residues. Trimming stripped 4 bases from V and 11 bases from J, with 13 bases between. CDR1 is SGHRS and CDR2 is YFSETQ in the germline V gene. Study-level results: Ophthalmopathy was model-predicted a median around 6.1 months pre-onset.

The specimen sequenced was blood. The receptor was derived from a young man with Graves' ophthalmopathy. The chain uses TRBV5-1 and TRBJ1-6; perhaps TRBD1 as D (5 bases). CDR3 coding DNA: TGCGCCAGCAGCGGCCGACAGAATCCACCCCTCCACTTT. Translation: CASSGRQNPPLHF.